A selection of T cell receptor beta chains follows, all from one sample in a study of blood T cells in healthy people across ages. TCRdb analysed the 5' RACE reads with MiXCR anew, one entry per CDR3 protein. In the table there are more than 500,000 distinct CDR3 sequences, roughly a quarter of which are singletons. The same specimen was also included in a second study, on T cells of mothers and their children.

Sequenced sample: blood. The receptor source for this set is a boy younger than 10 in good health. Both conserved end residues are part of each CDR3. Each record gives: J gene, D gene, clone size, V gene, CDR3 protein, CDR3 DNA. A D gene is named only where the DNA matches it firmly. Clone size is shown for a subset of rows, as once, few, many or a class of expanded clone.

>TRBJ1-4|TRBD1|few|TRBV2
CASSEGQRSSNEKLFF
TGTGCCAGCAGTGAGGGACAGAGAAGCTCTAATGAAAAACTGTTTTTT
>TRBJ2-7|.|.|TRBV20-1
CSASTSTPSYEQYF
TGCAGTGCCTCCACTAGCACCCCTAGCTACGAGCAGTACTTC
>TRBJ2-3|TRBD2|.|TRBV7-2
CASSLDASGKATQYF
TGTGCCAGCAGCTTAGATGCTAGCGGGAAGGCTACGCAGTATTTT
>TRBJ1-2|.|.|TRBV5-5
CASSLEEGGYTF
TGTGCCAGCAGCTTGGAGGAGGGTGGCTACACCTTC
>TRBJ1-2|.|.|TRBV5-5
CASSRAAGSHYGYTF
TGTGCCAGCAGCCGGGCGGCGGGGTCTCACTATGGCTACACCTTC
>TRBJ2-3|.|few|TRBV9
CASSPQGGTDTQYF
TGTGCCAGCAGCCCCCAAGGGGGCACAGATACGCAGTATTTT
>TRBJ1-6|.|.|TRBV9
CASSVGVSPLHF
TGTGCCAGCAGCGTAGGGGTCTCACCCCTCCACTTT
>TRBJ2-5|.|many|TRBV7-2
CASSLEVRGVGQETQYF
TGTGCCAGCAGCTTAGAAGTTAGGGGGGTGGGGCAAGAGACCCAGTACTTC
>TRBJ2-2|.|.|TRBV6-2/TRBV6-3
CASSYFGWELFF
TGTGCCAGCAGTTACTTCGGATGGGAGCTGTTTTTT
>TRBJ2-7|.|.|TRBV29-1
CSVEDGFLSSYEQYF
TGCAGCGTTGAAGATGGCTTTTTGAGCTCCTACGAGCAGTACTTC
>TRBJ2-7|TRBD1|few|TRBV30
CACRQGPPSYEQYF
TGTGCCTGCCGACAGGGTCCTCCTTCCTACGAGCAGTACTTC
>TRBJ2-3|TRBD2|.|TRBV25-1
CAGSVSSGRSVTDTQYF
TGTGCCGGCAGTGTTTCTAGCGGGAGATCAGTCACAGATACGCAGTATTTT
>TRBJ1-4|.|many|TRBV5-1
CASSLWGASLNEKLFF
TGCGCCAGCAGCTTATGGGGGGCGAGCCTCAATGAAAAACTGTTTTTT
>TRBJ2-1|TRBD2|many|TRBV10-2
CASAPSGSGNEQFF
TGCGCCAGCGCTCCTAGCGGGAGCGGCAATGAGCAGTTCTTC
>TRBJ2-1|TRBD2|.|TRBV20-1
CSARRLAGAHEQFF
TGCAGTGCTAGAAGGCTAGCGGGAGCGCATGAGCAGTTCTTC
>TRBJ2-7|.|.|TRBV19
CASKGVGHEQYF
TGTGCCAGTAAAGGGGTCGGCCACGAGCAGTACTTC
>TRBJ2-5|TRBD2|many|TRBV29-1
CSTLGPGGQETQYF
TGCAGCACCCTAGGACCCGGGGGGCAAGAGACCCAGTACTTC
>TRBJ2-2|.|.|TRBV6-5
CASSSPRAVTGELFF
TGTGCCAGCAGTTCCCCTCGAGCAGTCACCGGGGAGCTGTTTTTT
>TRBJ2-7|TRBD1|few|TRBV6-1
CASSRTIPGGVYYEQYF
TGTGCCAGCAGTCGGACCATCCCAGGGGGCGTTTACTACGAGCAGTACTTC
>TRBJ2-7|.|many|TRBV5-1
CASSLNSRYEQYF
TGCGCCAGCAGCTTAAACAGCCGGTACGAGCAGTACTTC
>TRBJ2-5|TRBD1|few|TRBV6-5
CASRKTGQETQYF
TGTGCCAGCAGAAAGACAGGGCAGGAGACCCAGTACTTC
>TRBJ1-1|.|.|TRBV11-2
CASSLDVQLNTEAFF
TGTGCCAGCAGCTTAGATGTACAGCTGAACACTGAAGCTTTCTTT
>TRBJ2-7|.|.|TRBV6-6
CASREQLGGGYEQYF
TGTGCCAGCAGAGAGCAGCTTGGAGGGGGCTACGAGCAGTACTTC
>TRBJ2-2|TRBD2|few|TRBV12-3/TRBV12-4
CASSASGRTRGAGELFF
TGTGCCAGCAGTGCTAGCGGGAGGACCAGAGGTGCCGGGGAGCTGTTTTTT
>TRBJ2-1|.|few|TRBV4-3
CASSQDAGMGYEQFF
TGCGCCAGCAGCCAAGATGCGGGAATGGGCTATGAGCAGTTCTTC
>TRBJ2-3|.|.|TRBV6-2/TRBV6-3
CASSYPARGTSQYF
TGTGCCAGCAGTTACCCCGCCCGGGGGACGTCGCAGTATTTT
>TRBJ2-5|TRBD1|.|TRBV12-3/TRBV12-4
CASKGQPQETQYF
TGTGCCAGCAAGGGACAGCCCCAAGAGACCCAGTACTTC
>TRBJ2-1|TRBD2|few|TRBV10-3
CATTTGLASLGEQFF
TGTGCCACCACGACGGGACTAGCGTCACTGGGGGAGCAGTTCTTC
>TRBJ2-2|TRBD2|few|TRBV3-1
CASSQVLLAGVDTGELFF
TGTGCCAGCAGCCAAGTGCTGCTAGCGGGGGTTGACACCGGGGAGCTGTTTTTT
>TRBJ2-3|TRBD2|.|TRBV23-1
CASSQLTSGKVDTQYF
TGCGCCAGCAGTCAATTGACTAGCGGGAAGGTAGATACGCAGTATTTT
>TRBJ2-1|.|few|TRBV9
CASSVVGAGNEQFF
TGTGCCAGCAGCGTAGTAGGGGCTGGAAATGAGCAGTTCTTC
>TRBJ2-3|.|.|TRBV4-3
CASSQDGRTTQYF
TGCGCCAGCAGCCAAGATGGCCGGACAACGCAGTATTTT
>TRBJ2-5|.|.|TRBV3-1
CASSQSTRWGGETQYF
TGTGCCAGCAGCCAATCCACACGCTGGGGCGGGGAGACCCAGTACTTC
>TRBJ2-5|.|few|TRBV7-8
CASSTSALRETQYF
TGTGCCAGCAGCACCTCTGCGTTAAGAGAGACCCAGTACTTC
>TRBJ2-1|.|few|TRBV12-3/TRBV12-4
CASSKNRGANNEQFF
TGTGCCAGCAGTAAGAACAGAGGGGCAAACAATGAGCAGTTCTTC
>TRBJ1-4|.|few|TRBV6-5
CASSLDSGPGEKLFF
TGTGCCAGCAGTTTAGATTCGGGACCGGGGGAAAAACTGTTTTTT
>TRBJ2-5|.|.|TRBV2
CASSDRVETQYF
TGTGCCAGCAGTGACAGGGTTGAGACCCAGTACTTC
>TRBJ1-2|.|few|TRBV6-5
CASSYSPDSTYGYTF
TGTGCCAGCAGTTACTCACCGGACAGTACCTATGGCTACACCTTC
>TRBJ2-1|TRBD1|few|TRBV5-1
CASSFKGGFLNEQFF
TGCGCCAGCAGCTTCAAAGGGGGCTTTTTGAATGAGCAGTTCTTC
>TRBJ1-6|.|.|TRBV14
CASSQTSNSPLHF
TGTGCCAGCAGCCAGACATCCAATTCACCCCTCCACTTT
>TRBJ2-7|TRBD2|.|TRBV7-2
CASSRSGGIAYEQYF
TGTGCCAGCAGCCGAAGCGGGGGTATCGCCTACGAGCAGTACTTC
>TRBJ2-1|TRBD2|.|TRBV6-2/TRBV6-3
CASSYRLAGGGEQFF
TGTGCCAGCAGTTACCGGCTAGCGGGAGGAGGTGAGCAGTTCTTC
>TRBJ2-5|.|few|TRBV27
CASSLSFPGGLQETQYF
TGTGCCAGCAGTTTATCATTCCCGGGGGGCCTACAAGAGACCCAGTACTTC
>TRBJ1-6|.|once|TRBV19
CASKSGPAIGSPLHF
TGTGCCAGTAAATCCGGCCCGGCTATCGGTTCACCCCTCCACTTT
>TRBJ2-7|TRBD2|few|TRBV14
CASSQDRSGAYEQYF
TGTGCCAGCAGCCAAGATCGGAGCGGGGCCTACGAGCAGTACTTC
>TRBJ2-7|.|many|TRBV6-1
CASTWWNNEQYF
TGTGCCAGCACCTGGTGGAACAACGAGCAGTACTTC
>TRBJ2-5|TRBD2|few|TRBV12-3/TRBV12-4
CASSSRLAGGPEGGTQYF
TGTGCCAGCAGTTCCCGACTAGCGGGGGGGCCAGAGGGGGGGACCCAGTACTTC